This entry features one TCR beta chain sequence. The data are from a study of T cells after yellow fever vaccination. TCRdb reanalysed the 5' RACE reads using MiXCR and keeps one entry per CDR3 protein. The profile shows about 300,000 distinct CDR3 sequences, around 7.3% of them singletons. This clonotype originated in a man younger than 35 who received the YFV17D yellow fever vaccine. Sequenced material: PBMCs, taken roughly 46 days after the first yellow fever vaccination.

The CDR3: CASSPQGLEKVEAFF. The CDR3 bases are TGTGCCAGCAGTCCACAGGGGTTGGAGAAAGTAGAAGCTTTCTTT. This rearrangement joins TRBV12-3 or TRBV12-4 to TRBJ1-1; TRBD1 agrees at 7 bases. V lost 5 bases, J lost 8 bases, and 14 bases stayed unmatched. CDR3 size: 15 residues.